The 32 T cell receptor beta chains reported below all come from one sample, sequenced in a study of graft-versus-host responses after intestinal transplantation. The method was immunoSEQ multiplex PCR; TCRdb's version includes in-frame clones alone and lacks a portion of them. The data show more than 95,000 clones, over 75% seen once. Antigens for these TCRs are unknown. The input for sequencing was unstimulated CD4+ T cells sorted from spleen or lymph node cells, taken before intestinal transplant. The receptor set was obtained from a human donor who received an intestinal transplant.

The rearrangement uses TRBV10-2 and TRBJ2-2, with 9 nucleotides matching TRBD1. The CDR3 is made up of 15 amino acids. Per germline, CDR1 WSHSY and CDR2 SAAADI. V dropped 6 bases and J dropped 4; count of bases not matched to a gene: 6. Here the CDR3 reads CASSRTGEGTGELFF. The CDR3 nucleotides read TGCGCCAGCAGCAGGACAGGGGAGGGCACCGGGGAGCTGTTTTTT.

The CDR3 nucleotides are TGTGCCAGCAGCTTACTAGCCCCCTACGAGCAGTACTTC. It is translated as CASSLLAPYEQYF. This chain connects TRBV7-9 to TRBJ2-7, with D possibly matching TRBD2 (5 bases). The CDR3 length is 13 residues. CDR1 is SEHNR and CDR2 is FQNEAQ in the germline V gene (reference sequence). The germline V and J ends were trimmed by 2 bases and 2 bases, with 7 bases remaining between them.

In DNA, the CDR3 is TGTGCCAGCAGCTTAGGAGGTTCAGGGGTAAGAGAGCAGTACTTC. It specifies CASSLGGSGVREQYF. The V call is TRBV7-6, the J call TRBJ2-5; a possible D gene is TRBD1 (6 bases). Trimming took off 1 base at V and 11 bases at J, with 20 bases between the two ends. Germline CDR1 reads SGHVS; CDR2 reads FNYEAQ. The CDR3 spans 15 residues.

This clone was recorded a few times. The V call is TRBV5-1, the J call TRBJ1-5; D is undetermined. The CDR3 is made up of 13 amino acids. V was trimmed by 0 bases and J by 2 bases, leaving 3 bases between them. From germline, CDR1 is SGHRS and CDR2 YFSETQ. The CDR3 nucleotides read TGCGCCAGCAGCTTGGCAGGCAATCAGCCCCAGCATTTT. Amino acids: CASSLAGNQPQHF.

The chain employs TRBV6-5 and TRBJ2-5; D is perhaps TRBD1 (6 bases). Trimming took 8 bases from V and 4 from J, leaving 11 bases between them. The CDR3 extends over 12 amino acids. Germline V gene data show CDR1 as MNHEY and CDR2 as SVGAGI. CDR3 coding DNA: TGTGCCAGCCGACAGGCTTCAGAGACCCAGTACTTC. Translated: CASRQASETQYF.

The genes are TRBV4-2 and TRBJ2-1; 9 positions match TRBD2. The CDR3 is 15 residues long. V shed 1 base and J 10 bases; nucleotides not matched to a gene: 8. Germline CDR1 is LGHNA and CDR2 is YNFKEQ. CDR3 sequence: CASSQVYLAGWEQFF. CDR3 nucleotide sequence: TGTGCCAGCAGCCAAGTTTATCTAGCGGGGTGGGAGCAGTTCTTC.

The gene calls are TRBV9 and TRBJ2-1; tentative D call: TRBD1 (5 bases). With 0 bases removed from V and 6 bases from J, the gap between germline ends came to 10 bases. Germline assignment: CDR1 SGDLS and CDR2 YYNGEE. CDR3 length equals 14 residues. CDR3 nucleotide sequence: TGTGCCAGCAGCGTAGGATTCAGGGCCAATGAGCAGTTCTTC. It codes for CASSVGFRANEQFF.

The chain is built from TRBV21-1 and TRBJ1-2. TRBV21-1 is assigned pseudogene status. The CDR3 has 13 amino acids. The CDR3 sequence: CASSTDCNYGYTF. CDR3 DNA: TGTGCCAGCAGCACTGACTGTAACTATGGCTACACCTTC.

V and J are TRBV6-6 and TRBJ2-5, with 10 positions matching TRBD1. The V gene's germline CDR1 is MNHNY and CDR2 SVGAGI (reference sequence). The V and J ends lost 5 bases and 6 bases, in that order; junction bases with no gene match: 3. The CDR3 is 13 residues long. CDR3 sequence (DNA): TGTGCCAGCAGTAGACAGGGGGCCAAGACCCAGTACTTC. Translating gives CASSRQGAKTQYF.

The rearrangement uses TRBV9 and TRBJ2-1; the match to TRBD2 covers 8 bases. The ends lost 0 bases at V and 3 bases at J; junction bases unmatched: 8. The CDR3 contains 17 residues. Germline V gene lookup returns CDR1 SGDLS and CDR2 YYNGEE. The CDR3 reads CASSVVSGGLGYNEQFF. The CDR3 nucleotides read TGTGCCAGCAGCGTAGTCAGCGGGGGCCTCGGCTACAATGAGCAGTTCTTC.

This clone was seen just once. This chain connects TRBV5-4 to TRBJ2-5, with D uncertain. The J call may be in error: the DNA end matches TRBJ2-7 better. There are 15 residues in the CDR3. Germline CDR1 and CDR2: SGHNT and YYREEE (reference sequence). The CDR3 coding sequence is TGTGCCAGCAGCTTGGGAGGCAGGACCCCCTACGAGCAGTACTTC. Translation gives CASSLGGRTPYEQYF.

J is TRBJ1-5 and V is TRBV28; perhaps TRBD1 as D (5 bases). Trimming pared 6 bases from V and 4 bases from J, leaving 16 bases between. The V gene's germline CDR1 is MDHEN and CDR2 SYDVKM. CDR3 length equals 15 residues. The CDR3 protein is CASRGSTGDNQPQHF. The CDR3 DNA reads as TGTGCCAGCAGGGGTTCCACAGGAGATAATCAGCCCCAGCATTTT.

The chain couples TRBV6-1 to TRBJ2-7; D possibly uses TRBD1 or TRBD2 (5 bases each). From germline, CDR1 is MNHNS and CDR2 SASEGT. This CDR3 spans 15 amino acids. The V end lost 2 bases, the J end lost 0 bases, and 11 bases lay between the germline ends. DNA of the CDR3: TGTGCCAGCAGTGAACGGGCAGGGAGCTCCTACGAGCAGTACTTC. This codes for CASSERAGSSYEQYF.

V and J are TRBV19 and TRBJ2-1; 9 nucleotides line up with TRBD2. V gave up 1 base and J gave up 2 bases; unmatched junction bases: 21. This CDR3 has 22 residues. CDR1 and CDR2 from the germline V gene are LNHDA and SQIVND (reference sequence). CDR3 bases: TGTGCCAGTAGTATAGGGAGGGTTGTTTTAGCGGGAGAAGCTGTCCCCTACAATGAGCAGTTCTTC. It specifies CASSIGRVVLAGEAVPYNEQFF.

The CDR3 region is CASSLGTGDISYGYTF. DNA of the CDR3: TGTGCCAGCAGCTTAGGGACAGGGGACATTAGCTATGGCTACACCTTC. The chain is built from TRBV11-3 and TRBJ1-2, with 9 bases fitting TRBD1. This CDR3 contains 16 residues. J lost 4 bases, V lost 1 base, and 7 bases had no gene match. From germline, CDR1 is SGHNT and CDR2 YENEEA.

This chain uses TRBV2 with TRBJ2-1, with 8 bases aligning to TRBD1. The CDR3 loop spans 13 amino acids. Germline V gives CDR1 SNHLY, CDR2 FYNNEI. The CDR3 sequence: CGSQGGSYNEQFF. For the CDR3, the DNA is TGTGGGTCACAGGGGGGTTCCTACAATGAGCAGTTCTTC.

The V and J genes are TRBV6-5 and TRBJ1-4; TRBD1 matches 7 bases. CDR1 and CDR2 from the germline V gene are MNHEY and SVGAGI. The CDR3 extends over 16 amino acids. Trimming removed 0 bases from V and 1 base from J; junction bases left unmatched: 2. The CDR3: CASSYSGGGTNEKLFF. CDR3 bases: TGTGCCAGCAGTTACTCAGGGGGCGGAACTAATGAAAAACTGTTTTTT.

The chain uses TRBV29-1 and TRBJ1-3; maybe TRBD1 (6 bases). V gave up 3 bases and J gave up 4 bases, with 10 bases separating them. Germline-derived CDR1 and CDR2 are SQVTM and ANQGSEA. The CDR3 is 13 amino acids. As DNA, the CDR3 is TGCAGCGTTGACAGGGGAAGCGGAAACACCATATATTTT. Protein: CSVDRGSGNTIYF.

The chain carries TRBV9 and TRBJ1-2; the D is unclear. The CDR3 sequence is 14 residues long. Germline CDR1 reads SGDLS; CDR2 reads YYNGEE. V dropped 1 base and J dropped 3 bases, with 10 bases sitting between them. The CDR3 here is CASSVRSVDYGYTF. The CDR3 DNA is TGTGCCAGCAGCGTAAGGAGTGTGGACTATGGCTACACCTTC.

This rearrangement joins TRBV18 to TRBJ1-4; 8 nucleotides agree with TRBD1. The V and J ends lost 4 bases and 4 bases, in that order; junction bases with no gene match: 2. Per germline, CDR1 KGHSH and CDR2 LQKENI. CDR3 length equals 14 residues. CDR3 protein: CASSQDRVNEKLFF. Here the CDR3 DNA reads TGTGCCAGCTCACAGGACAGGGTTAATGAAAAACTGTTTTTT. The whole variable domain, filled in from reference TRBV18 and TRBJ1-4, reads NAGVMQNPRHLVRRRGQEARLRCSPMKGHSHVYWYRQLPEEGLKFMVYLQKENIIDESGMPKERFSAEFPKEGPSILRIQQVVRGDSAAYFCASSQDRVNEKLFFGSGTQLSVL.

The chain recombines TRBV30 with TRBJ1-5; D unclear. CDR3 length equals 13 residues. The germline gives CDR1 GTSNPN, CDR2 SVGIG (reference sequence). The V end lost 2 bases, the J end lost 4 bases, and 9 bases lay between the germline ends. The chain's CDR3 is CAWSLVGNQPQHF. The CDR3 DNA is TGTGCCTGGAGTTTGGTGGGGAATCAGCCCCAGCATTTT.

The chain joins TRBV25-1 to TRBJ2-5; tentative D call: TRBD1 (5 bases). V shed 3 bases and J shed 2 bases, with 10 bases lying between them. There are 14 residues in the CDR3. The germline V gene has CDR1 MGHDK and CDR2 SYGVNS. The CDR3 is CASSESRVQETQYF. In DNA, the CDR3 is TGTGCCAGCAGTGAGAGCAGGGTTCAAGAGACCCAGTACTTC.

The chain carries TRBV7-9 and TRBJ2-3; D is undetermined. Trimming shortened V by 5 bases and J by 1 base, and 10 bases separated the two germline ends. The length of the CDR3 is 14 residues. Germline V gives CDR1 SEHNR, CDR2 FQNEAQ (reference sequence). The CDR3 DNA reads as TGTGCCAGCAGCCCCTCGGCAGGCACAGATACGCAGTATTTT. Its protein is CASSPSAGTDTQYF.

The CDR3 sequence: CASSRLGLLYEQYF. The CDR3 bases are TGTGCCAGCAGTCGTCTGGGCCTTCTCTACGAGCAGTACTTC. This chain uses TRBV6-5 with TRBJ2-7; D gene unclear. There are 14 residues in the CDR3. Trimming stripped 5 bases from V and 3 bases from J, with 14 bases between. The germline V gene has CDR1 MNHEY and CDR2 SVGAGI.

The V gene is TRBV5-5, the J gene TRBJ1-1; D is undetermined. Trimming took 1 base from V and 1 from J, leaving 5 bases between them. The CDR3 has 13 residues. The V gene's germline CDR1 is SGHKS and CDR2 YYEKEE (reference sequence). CDR3 in amino acids: CASSLKGNTEAFF. The CDR3 region has the DNA TGTGCCAGCAGCTTGAAAGGGAACACTGAAGCTTTCTTT.

Written as DNA, the CDR3 is TGTGCCAGCAGCTTAGGACCAGCGGGAGGATCGGAGACCCAGTACTTC. This encodes CASSLGPAGGSETQYF. This chain connects TRBV11-2 to TRBJ2-5, with 9 positions matching TRBD2. The CDR3 runs 16 residues. Losses at the gene ends were 1 base for V and 5 bases for J; bases not matched to a gene: 8. From germline, CDR1 is SGHAT and CDR2 FQNNGV.

The J gene is TRBJ2-7, the V gene TRBV5-1; 9 positions match TRBD1. J was trimmed by 4 bases and V by 2 bases; bases with no gene match: 16. Germline lookup yields CDR1 SGHRS and CDR2 YFSETQ. This CDR3 has 18 residues. CDR3 in DNA: TGCGCCAGCAGCTTTCAGCTTGGGGACAGGGCCGCTACTTACGAGCAGTACTTC. Translation: CASSFQLGDRAATYEQYF.

The V call is TRBV28, the J call TRBJ1-5; D uncertain. V lost 10 bases to trimming and J lost 0 bases, with 37 bases between them. There are 22 residues in the CDR3. Germline-derived CDR1 and CDR2 are MDHEN and SYDVKM. The DNA for the CDR3 is TGTGCCACCATCTCGGGAGCTTTAGTGGTTATAGCCCCGGGAGCTAGCAATCAGCCCCAGCATTTT. It translates to CATISGALVVIAPGASNQPQHF.

The chain couples TRBV19 to TRBJ1-2, with 11 bases matching TRBD1. CDR3 length: 15 amino acids. Losses at the gene ends were 5 bases for V and 2 bases for J; bases not matched to a gene: 4. Germline V gene sequence: CDR1 LNHDA, CDR2 SQIVND (reference sequence). CDR3 nucleotide sequence: TGTGCCAGTAGTGGCCGGGACAGGGGGAACTATGGCTACACCTTC. Its translation is CASSGRDRGNYGYTF.

A few counts support this clone. The rearrangement joins TRBV6-5 to TRBJ1-1, with D maybe TRBD1 (5 bases). V lost 0 bases, J lost 1 base, and 9 bases lay in between. CDR3 size: 15 residues. Germline CDR1 MNHEY, CDR2 SVGAGI. The CDR3 spells CASSYSKGQNTEAFF. The CDR3 bases are TGTGCCAGCAGTTACTCGAAGGGGCAGAACACTGAAGCTTTCTTT.

The J gene is TRBJ2-7, the V gene TRBV30; possibly TRBD2 for D (5 bases). Germline V gives CDR1 GTSNPN, CDR2 SVGIG (reference sequence). CDR3 length equals 14 residues. The germline V and J ends were trimmed by 1 base and 1 base, with 11 bases remaining between them. CDR3 in amino acids: CAWSAAGVSYEQYF. CDR3 nucleotide sequence: TGTGCCTGGAGTGCTGCCGGGGTGTCCTACGAGCAGTACTTC. The whole variable domain, filled in from reference TRBV30 and TRBJ2-7, reads SQTIHQWPATLVQPVGSPLSLECTVEGTSNPNLYWYRQAAGRGLQLLFYSVGIGQISSEVPQNLSASRPQDRQFILSSKKLLLSDSGFYLCAWSAAGVSYEQYFGPGTRLTVT.

The chain combines TRBV9 with TRBJ2-1, with 9 bases matching TRBD2. The trim removed 5 bases at V and 7 bases at J, leaving 13 bases unmatched. Germline values: CDR1 SGDLS, CDR2 YYNGEE. The CDR3 is 16 amino acids. CDR3 residues: CASRGPNSGSGNEQFF. CDR3 bases: TGTGCCAGCAGGGGACCTAATAGCGGGAGCGGGAATGAGCAGTTCTTC.